These 10 T cell receptor beta chains were sequenced from one sample in a study of T cell responses to AZD1222 COVID-19 vaccine. Method: immunoSEQ multiplex PCR; TCRdb's copy keeps in-frame clones and lacks some. This table has around 120,000 clones, around 90% appearing once. Sequenced here: peripheral blood, sampled on day 0 of AZD1222 vaccination. The receptors originated from an adult in good health.

V is TRBV4-1 and J is TRBJ2-5; TRBD2 matches at 9 bases. CDR1 is MGHRA and CDR2 is YSYEKL in the germline V gene. Trimming cost V 1 base and J 4 bases; bases outside gene matches: 7. The CDR3 is 16 amino acids. The DNA of the CDR3 is TGCGCCAGCAGCCAAGGGGTCGGAGCGGGGGGAGAGACCCAGTACTTC. It translates to CASSQGVGAGGETQYF.

This clone is a singleton in its sample. This chain links TRBV5-8 with TRBJ1-4; D gene unclear. This CDR3 region has 15 residues. Germline V CDR1 and CDR2: SGHTS, YDEGEE. Trimming stripped 2 bases from V and 3 bases from J, with 11 bases between. The CDR3, as DNA: TGTGCCAGCAGCTTTCTGTTGGGATCTAATGAAAAACTGTTTTTT. This sequence encodes CASSFLLGSNEKLFF. The full variable domain, completed using reference TRBV5-8 and TRBJ1-4, is EAGVTQSPTHLIKTRGQQATLRCSPISGHTSVYWYQQALGLGLQFLLWYDEGEERNRGNFPPRFSGRQFPNYSSELNVNALELEDSALYLCASSFLLGSNEKLFFGSGTQLSVL.

The V call is TRBV7-3, the J call TRBJ2-3, with 11 nucleotides matching TRBD2. The CDR3 extends over 15 amino acids. Germline V gene sequence: CDR1 SGHTA, CDR2 FQGTGA. The junction had 8 bases not matched to a gene; V was cut back by 5 bases and J by 7 bases. For the CDR3, the DNA is TGTGCCAGCAGCCCAGGACTAGCGGGCTTATATACGCAGTATTTT. This sequence encodes CASSPGLAGLYTQYF.

The J gene is TRBJ1-2, the V gene TRBV5-4; possible D gene TRBD1, 6 bases. The length of the CDR3 is 16 residues. V was trimmed by 6 bases and J by 6 bases, leaving 24 bases between them. CDR1 SGHNT and CDR2 YYREEE come from the germline V gene (reference sequence). In DNA form, the CDR3 reads TGTGCCAGCATCCTGGTCGGGGGTCAGGGGAAAAATGGCTACACCTTC. Protein product: CASILVGGQGKNGYTF.

V usage is TRBV5-1 and J usage is TRBJ2-3, with 11 nucleotides matching TRBD1. The CDR3 consists of 17 residues. J lost 4 bases, V lost 3 bases, and 10 bases had no gene match. Germline V gives CDR1 SGHRS, CDR2 YFSETQ. The DNA of the CDR3 is TGCGCCAGCAGCTGGAGTGGCGGACAGGGGGCATCAGATACGCAGTATTTT. It codes for CASSWSGGQGASDTQYF.

The chain uses TRBV12-3 or TRBV12-4 and TRBJ1-2; D remains ambiguous. Trimming removed 2 bases at V and 8 bases at J, with 9 bases between. The CDR3 length is 12 residues. The CDR3, as DNA: TGTGCCAGCAGTTTAAAATGGGTAGGCTACACCTTC. Translated: CASSLKWVGYTF.

This clone has a single count. The CDR3 nucleotides are TGCGCCAGCAGCTTGGGGGCAGGGCTCTACGAGCAGTACTTC. It yields the protein CASSLGAGLYEQYF. The chain carries TRBV5-1 and TRBJ2-7, with D possibly matching TRBD1 (5 bases). CDR1 is SGHRS, CDR2 YFSETQ, per germline. Trimming took 0 bases from V and 3 from J, leaving 10 bases between them. The CDR3 contains 14 residues.

The chain carries TRBV15 and TRBJ1-6; 7 bases fit TRBD1. CDR3 length equals 16 residues. With 0 bases clipped from V and 8 bases from J, the junction kept 7 bases outside the gene matches. Germline CDR1 LNHNV, CDR2 YYDKDF (reference sequence). The CDR3 DNA sequence: TGTGCCACCAGCAGAGAAGGGAGACAGGGAGATTCACCCCTCCACTTT. Protein sequence: CATSREGRQGDSPLHF.

The CDR3 nucleotides read TGCGCCAGCAGCCAGATTGGACTAGCGGGCTACGAGCAGTACTTC. It translates to CASSQIGLAGYEQYF. The chain employs TRBV4-1 and TRBJ2-7; TRBD2 aligns across 11 bases. After removal of 3 bases from V and 3 bases from J, the junction contained 4 bases not matched to a gene. In germline, CDR1 is MGHRA, CDR2 YSYEKL. CDR3 length: 15 residues.

The chain is built from TRBV18 and TRBJ2-2; D gene uncertain. The CDR3 covers 13 residues. Trimming removed 6 bases at V and 3 bases at J, with 8 bases between. CDR1 is KGHSH, CDR2 LQKENI, per germline. CDR3 in DNA: TGTGCCAGCTCGGATGGGGACACCGGGGAGCTGTTTTTT. It specifies CASSDGDTGELFF.